This entry lists 12 T cell receptor beta chains sequenced from one sample in a study of blood T cell repertoires in COVID-19. Measured with immunoSEQ multiplex PCR; TCRdb has only the in-frame clones, and not every one. The table has about 310,000 clones, 87% seen once. The specimen sequenced was peripheral blood. The receptors were sampled from a man aged 50-60 years with active or convalescent COVID-19.

V and J are TRBV5-1 and TRBJ2-3, with 12 bases identical to TRBD2. This CDR3 spans 17 amino acids. Germline loops: CDR1 SGHRS, CDR2 YFSETQ. J was trimmed by 6 bases and V by 0 bases; bases with no gene match: 8. CDR3 amino acids: CASSLAPSGGAQDTQYF. The CDR3 DNA sequence: TGCGCCAGCAGCTTGGCCCCTAGCGGGGGGGCACAGGATACGCAGTATTTT.

V is TRBV7-2 and J is TRBJ1-5; D might be TRBD1 (6 bases). Germline loops: CDR1 SGHTA, CDR2 FQGNSA. V gave up 5 bases and J gave up 0 bases, with 20 bases separating them. This CDR3 region has 18 residues. CDR3 in amino acids: CASSLTPGTPYSNQPQHF. The CDR3 nucleotides are TGTGCCAGCAGCCTAACCCCTGGGACACCCTATAGCAATCAGCCCCAGCATTTT. Complete variable domain (other parts from reference TRBV7-2 and TRBJ1-5): GAGVSQSPSNKVTEKGKDVELRCDPISGHTALYWYRQSLGQGLEFLIYFQGNSAPDKSGLPSDRFSAERTGGSVSTLTIQRTQQEDSAVYLCASSLTPGTPYSNQPQHFGDGTRLSIL.

This chain joins TRBV5-1 and TRBJ1-4; D gene unclear. This CDR3 is 13 amino acids long. CDR1 is SGHRS and CDR2 is YFSETQ in the germline V gene. Trimming removed 0 bases at V and 8 bases at J, with 8 bases between. The CDR3 region has the DNA TGCGCCAGCAGCTTGGAGATGGGCGAAAAACTGTTTTTT. Residues: CASSLEMGEKLFF.

The chain recombines TRBV19 with TRBJ1-4; no clear D gene. V was shortened by 2 bases and J by 7 bases, with 11 bases between the two germline ends. The V gene's germline CDR1 is LNHDA and CDR2 SQIVND (reference sequence). The CDR3 extends over 14 amino acids. CDR3 coding DNA: TGTGCCAGTAGTATAAAGGGAGGGATTGAAAAACTGTTTTTT. This translates into CASSIKGGIEKLFF.

The rearrangement uses TRBV6-2 or TRBV6-3 and TRBJ1-3; D is perhaps TRBD1 (5 bases). The V end lost 5 bases, the J end lost 4 bases, and 15 bases lay between the germline ends. CDR3 size: 15 residues. Germline CDR1 and CDR2: MNHEY and SVGEGT. CDR3 DNA sequence: TGTGCCAGCAGTCGACGGAGCCCAGGGGGAAACACCATATATTTT. Translation gives CASSRRSPGGNTIYF.

The chain links TRBV27 to TRBJ2-5; D perhaps matches TRBD2 (5 bases). Germline values: CDR1 MNHEY, CDR2 SMNVEV (reference sequence). Trimming pared 5 bases from V and 2 bases from J, leaving 9 bases between. CDR3 length: 13 residues. The CDR3 spells CASSQRRQETQYF. The CDR3, as DNA: TGTGCCAGCAGTCAACGGAGGCAAGAGACCCAGTACTTC.

As for this clone: One end of the junction does not line up with germline, which may come from a read error. The chain couples TRBV7-7 to TRBJ1-1; D ambiguous. Germline loops: CDR1 SSHAT, CDR2 FNYEAQ (reference sequence). CDR3 size: 13 residues. CDR3 nucleotides: TGTGCTAGCAGCCGAGACAAGAACACTGAAGCTTTCTTT. Translated, it gives CASSRDKNTEAFF.

The rearrangement joins TRBV2 to TRBJ2-3; the D gene is possibly TRBD2 (5 bases). Trimming removed 6 bases at V and 1 base at J, with 11 bases between. Germline values: CDR1 SNHLY, CDR2 FYNNEI. This CDR3 is 14 amino acids long. CDR3 protein: CASRTRSGTDTQYF. The DNA for the CDR3 is TGTGCCAGCAGAACTAGGTCGGGCACAGATACGCAGTATTTT.

The chain couples TRBV4-1 to TRBJ1-1, with D perhaps TRBD1 (6 bases). The CDR3 totals 13 residues. Germline V gene data show CDR1 as MGHRA and CDR2 as YSYEKL. V shed 3 bases and J shed 8 bases, with 13 bases lying between them. The CDR3 is CASSHTGSEEAFF. The CDR3 DNA is TGCGCCAGCAGCCATACAGGGTCGGAGGAAGCTTTCTTT.

The V gene is TRBV11-2, the J gene TRBJ2-7; D perhaps matches TRBD2 (6 bases). The length of the CDR3 is 17 residues. CDR1 and CDR2 (germline): SGHAT, FQNNGV. Trimming left V 1 base short and J 0 bases short, with 16 bases between. The CDR3 here is CASSLGGYGGVSYEQYF. CDR3 in DNA: TGTGCCAGCAGCTTAGGGGGTTACGGGGGTGTCTCCTACGAGCAGTACTTC.

V and J are TRBV7-3 and TRBJ2-7, with 10 bases identical to TRBD2. Germline V lookup: CDR1 SGHTA, CDR2 FQGTGA. With 0 bases clipped from V and 5 bases from J, the junction kept 1 base outside the gene matches. The CDR3 runs 14 residues. The CDR3 protein is CASSLTGLADEQYF. In nucleotides, the CDR3 is TGTGCCAGCAGCTTAACTGGACTAGCGGACGAGCAGTACTTC.

This clone was counted once. This rearrangement joins TRBV10-3 to TRBJ1-2, with a possible D match to TRBD1 (5 bases). Germline V CDR1 and CDR2: ENHRY, SYGVKD. The CDR3 totals 15 residues. Trimming stripped 0 bases from V and 8 bases from J, with 16 bases between. CDR3 DNA sequence: TGTGCCATCAGTGAGTCGCAGGGAGGAGCTGAAGGCTACACCTTC. Its translation is CAISESQGGAEGYTF.